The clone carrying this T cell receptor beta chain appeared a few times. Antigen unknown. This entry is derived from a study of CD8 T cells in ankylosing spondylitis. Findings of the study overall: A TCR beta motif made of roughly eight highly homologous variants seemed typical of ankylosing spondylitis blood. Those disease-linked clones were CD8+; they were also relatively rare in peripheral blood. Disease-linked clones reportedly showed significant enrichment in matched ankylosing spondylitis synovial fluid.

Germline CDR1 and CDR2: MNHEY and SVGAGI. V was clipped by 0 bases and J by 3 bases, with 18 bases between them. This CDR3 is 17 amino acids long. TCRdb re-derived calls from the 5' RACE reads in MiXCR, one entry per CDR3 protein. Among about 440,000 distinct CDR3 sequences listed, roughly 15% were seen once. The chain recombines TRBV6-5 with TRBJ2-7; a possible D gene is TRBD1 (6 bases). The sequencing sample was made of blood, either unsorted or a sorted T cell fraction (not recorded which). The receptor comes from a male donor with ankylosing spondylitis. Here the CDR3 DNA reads TGTGCCAGCAGTTACTCTATTCGGCCAGGGGCCCACTACGAGCAGTACTTC. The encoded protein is CASSYSIRPGAHYEQYF.